The TCR beta chain described here comes from a study of T cell repertoires in cytomegalovirus infection. Study overall: From public TCR beta signatures came an indication of both CMV infection and matching HLA type.

V was clipped by 1 base and J by 7 bases; unmatched bases: 15. CDR3 size: 17 residues. The germline CDR1 and CDR2 sequences are SGDLS and YYNGEE. TCRdb analysed the reads with MiXCR anew, one entry per CDR3 protein. The sample lists approximately 100,000 distinct CDR3 sequences, about 40% seen once, with approximately 74% in the top ten. This clonotype was observed many times. Antigen specificity is unknown. Findings of the study overall: CMV carriers with the relevant HLA were identified by cumulative public TCR beta family frequency.

The clonotype originates from a human donor in good health (CMV status not recorded). Some clones in this sample may be carry-over from other donors' samples. The sample consisted of CD8+ T cells from cultured PBMCs, taken from culture after CMV antigen stimulation. The chain couples TRBV9 to TRBJ1-1, with TRBD1 matching over 8 bases. The CDR3 bases are TGTGCCAGCAGCGTAAGTGGGCAGGGGGCCGCGATGGGTGAAGCTTTCTTT. It yields the protein CASSVSGQGAAMGEAFF.